This T cell receptor (beta chain) was captured in a study of T cells in Graves' hyperthyroidism and ophthalmopathy. RNA transcripts served as the template for amplifying TCR beta CDR3 regions. HTBI primers drove first-round RT-PCR of the TCR CDR3. A single record per CDR3 protein comes from TCRdb applying MiXCR to the multiplex PCR reads. The sample shows around 300,000 distinct CDR3 sequences, 11% to 15% of them seen only once. With respect to this clonotype: At one of its ends the junction is not consistent with the germline gene, which may arise from a read error.

Investigators excluded patients with uncontrolled infection, other autoimmune disease, pregnancy or lactation. Diagnoses used clinical symptoms, serum thyroxine and TRAb, thyroid ultrasound and orbital computed tomography. This sample holds PBMCs from around 9.9 ml fresh peripheral blood. Germline assignment: CDR1 MDHEN and CDR2 SYDVKM. CDR3 size: 12 residues. The rearrangement joins TRBV28 to TRBJ2-1; 7 nucleotides line up with TRBD1. Specimen: blood. The receptor's source is a woman aged 25 to 45 with Graves' hyperthyroidism. CDR3 amino acids: CASSGTGQSSLF. In nucleotides, the CDR3 is TGTGCCAGCAGTGGCACGGGACAGAGTTCCCTCTTC.